The present entry profiles one TCR beta chain with its context. Its target is unknown. Within the ViraFEST assay, antigen-specific CD4+ T cells underwent expansion with viral peptide pools prior to sequencing. After around nine days in culture, the CD4+ T cells were isolated. Participants each got two BNT162b2 or mRNA-1273 vaccine doses. These data come from a study of vaccination effects on CD4 cells after COVID-19. Germline assignment: CDR1 KGHSH and CDR2 LQKENI. V gave up 5 bases and J gave up 1 base, with 11 bases separating them. The CDR3 contains 14 residues. TCRdb's table, derived via immunoSEQ multiplex PCR, lists solely in-frame clones and lacks some. The sample shows roughly 70,000 clones, approximately 76% of them seen only once.

The chain carries TRBV18 and TRBJ1-1; D is undetermined. Sample: CD4+ T cells from PBMCs cultured with HCoV-OC43 spike peptides, taken after COVID-19 vaccination. The subset denotes: HCoV-OC43 spike overlapping peptide pool stimulation. The TCR was taken from a human donor who received a COVID-19 vaccine. CDR3 DNA: TGTGCCAGCTCATCCTACTGGGGGAACACTGAAGCTTTCTTT. It is translated as CASSSYWGNTEAFF.